This T cell receptor (beta chain) derives from a study of T cells in Graves' hyperthyroidism and ophthalmopathy. The wider study: Upon initial diagnosis and before any treatment, peripheral blood was collected.

PBMCs came from roughly 10 ml fresh peripheral blood. This clonotype was detected a few times. A clone one base away is much larger, so this may be a read error. The CDR3 covers 14 residues. Authors of the study amplified TCR beta CDR3 regions from RNA transcripts. In the first-round RT-PCR of the TCR CDR3, the HTBI primer set was used. TCRdb re-analysed the multiplex PCR reads in MiXCR, keeping a single row per CDR3 protein. The sample has hundreds of thousands of distinct CDR3 sequences; more than 11% are singletons. The sequence was collected from a woman aged 25 to 39 with Graves' hyperthyroidism. The sample was blood. The chain uses TRBV12-3 or TRBV12-4 and TRBJ1-4; TRBD1 might be the D (5 bases). CDR3: CASSLGGSNEKLYF. CDR3 bases: TGTGCCAGCAGTTTAGGGGGCTCGAATGAAAAACTGTATTTT.